The 25 T cell receptor beta chains in this list originate from one sample, sequenced in a study of blood T cell repertoires in COVID-19. Sequencing used immunoSEQ multiplex PCR; TCRdb keeps in-frame clones, though not all of them. The sample lists 95,000 to 150,000 clones, more than 85% seen once, with around 2% in the top ten. Sequenced material: peripheral blood. These receptor sequences come from a man between 50 and 59 years old with COVID-19, enrolled during active disease.

The chain joins TRBV28 to TRBJ2-3, with 8 bases fitting TRBD2. The CDR3 loop spans 16 amino acids. CDR1 is MDHEN and CDR2 is SYDVKM in the germline V gene. The trim removed 4 bases at V and 0 bases at J, leaving 6 bases unmatched. The CDR3 DNA sequence: TGTGCCAGCAGTTACGGACTAGCAGATAGCACAGATACGCAGTATTTT. This encodes CASSYGLADSTDTQYF. Drawing the rest from reference TRBV28 and TRBJ2-3, the complete variable domain is DVKVTQSSRYLVKRTGEKVFLECVQDMDHENMFWYRQDPGLGLRLIYFSYDVKMKEKGDIPEGYSVSREKKERFSLILESASTNQTSMYLCASSYGLADSTDTQYFGPGTRLTVL.

The J gene is TRBJ1-5, the V gene TRBV18; TRBD1 matches 8 bases. V lost 2 bases to trimming and J lost 4 bases; unmatched junction nucleotides: 4. This CDR3 has 15 amino acids. Germline loops: CDR1 KGHSH, CDR2 LQKENI. As DNA, the CDR3 is TGTGCCAGCTCACCAGGACAGGGAGAAAATCAGCCCCAGCATTTT. Its protein is CASSPGQGENQPQHF.

The chain couples TRBV24-1 to TRBJ2-3; 12 bases align to TRBD2. The CDR3 totals 17 residues. The V and J ends lost 2 bases and 6 bases, in that order; junction bases with no gene match: 8. CDR1 is KGHDR and CDR2 is SFDVKD in the germline V gene. DNA of the CDR3: TGTGCCACCAGTGATTCCTCGACTAGCGGGAGTTTTGATACGCAGTATTTT. It yields the protein CATSDSSTSGSFDTQYF.

V gene TRBV10-3 combines with J gene TRBJ1-2, with TRBD1 matching over 7 bases. V shed 4 bases and J 4 bases; nucleotides not matched to a gene: 3. There are 13 residues in the CDR3. Germline CDR1 ENHRY, CDR2 SYGVKD. The DNA for the CDR3 is TGTGCCATCAGTGGCGGGGACAGCTATGGCTACACCTTC. Its translation: CAISGGDSYGYTF.

This chain connects TRBV7-9 to TRBJ2-5; possible D gene TRBD1, 7 bases. CDR3 length equals 16 residues. Trimming stripped 1 base from V and 1 base from J, with 13 bases between. The germline V gene has CDR1 SEHNR and CDR2 FQNEAQ (reference sequence). DNA for the CDR3: TGTGCCAGCAGCTTAGTGGAGGGGGCCATCCAAGAGACCCAGTACTTC. Amino acid sequence: CASSLVEGAIQETQYF.

This chain joins TRBV6-2 or TRBV6-3 and TRBJ2-7; D might be TRBD2 (5 bases). Trimming stripped 0 bases from V and 2 bases from J, with 14 bases between. In germline, CDR1 is MNHEY, CDR2 SVGEGT. The CDR3 has 16 residues. CDR3 amino acids: CASSYSVAGSTYEQYF. The CDR3 nucleotides read TGTGCCAGCAGTTACTCGGTGGCGGGTTCAACCTACGAGCAGTACTTC.

The CDR3 protein is CASSNCAQSGRRAKNIQYF. The CDR3 nucleotides are TGTGCCAGCAGCAACTGCGCCCAGTCAGGGCGTAGAGCCAAAAACATTCAGTACTTC. V usage is TRBV21-1 and J usage is TRBJ2-4; TRBD1 is the table's D call, not checked against the DNA. TRBV21-1 is marked as a pseudogene. This CDR3 comprises 19 residues.

The chain combines TRBV7-2 with TRBJ1-2; D may be TRBD1 (6 bases). Germline-derived CDR1 and CDR2 are SGHTA and FQGNSA. The V end lost 0 bases, the J end lost 7 bases, and 21 bases lay between the germline ends. This CDR3 has 17 residues. This CDR3 reads CASSLAGVAPQGGGYTF. The CDR3 DNA sequence: TGTGCCAGCAGCTTAGCGGGTGTAGCCCCACAGGGTGGTGGCTACACCTTC.

The rearrangement uses TRBV30 and TRBJ1-1, with TRBD1 as a possible D gene (5 bases). The V and J ends lost 3 bases and 5 bases respectively, with 10 bases between them. CDR1 and CDR2 (germline): GTSNPN, SVGIG (reference sequence). The length of the CDR3 is 12 residues. The CDR3 sequence: CAWRLQGTEAFF. In nucleotides, the CDR3 is TGTGCCTGGAGACTTCAGGGTACTGAAGCTTTCTTT.

The chain couples TRBV6-6 to TRBJ2-3, with 7 bases lining up with TRBD1. There are 16 residues in the CDR3. Germline CDR1 is MNHNY and CDR2 is SVGAGI (reference sequence). The J segment lost 4 bases and the V segment lost 3 bases, leaving 10 bases of the junction unmatched. The CDR3 region has the DNA TGTGCCAGCAGTTATGGGGCAGGGGGACGTGCAGATACGCAGTATTTT. Its protein is CASSYGAGGRADTQYF.

The gene calls are TRBV5-1 and TRBJ2-7, with D uncertain. Germline V gene data show CDR1 as SGHRS and CDR2 as YFSETQ. This CDR3 contains 14 residues. The ends were cut back, 0 bases at V and 5 bases at J, with 12 bases in the middle. For the CDR3, the DNA is TGCGCCAGCAGCTTGGGCCCCGGGTTAAACGAGCAGTACTTC. It yields the protein CASSLGPGLNEQYF.

The chain is built from TRBV7-9 and TRBJ2-7, with 9 nucleotides matching TRBD2. This CDR3 region has 16 residues. Germline loops: CDR1 SEHNR, CDR2 FQNEAQ (reference sequence). The ends lost 5 bases at V and 2 bases at J; junction bases unmatched: 10. Here the CDR3 DNA reads TGTGCCAGCAGCCCGGCTGGTAGCGGGGGTACCTACGAGCAGTACTTC. Its translation is CASSPAGSGGTYEQYF.

V gene TRBV11-2 combines with J gene TRBJ2-5; weak D call: TRBD2 (6 bases). With 0 bases removed from V and 5 bases from J, the gap between germline ends came to 13 bases. The CDR3 length is 15 residues. Germline CDR1 is SGHAT and CDR2 is FQNNGV. The CDR3 DNA reads TGTGCCAGCAGCTTAGAAGCGGGTGACGGGGAGACCCAGTACTTC. Its protein product is CASSLEAGDGETQYF.

The CDR3 nucleotides read TGCGCCAGCAGCGAGGGATCCACCTACGAGCAGTACGTC. Translating it yields CASSEGSTYEQYV. The chain recombines TRBV5-1 with TRBJ2-7; tentative D call: TRBD2 (5 bases). The germline CDR1 and CDR2 sequences are SGHRS and YFSETQ. This CDR3 has 13 residues. The V end was cut by 4 bases, the J end by 2 bases, with 10 bases between.

V usage is TRBV29-1 and J usage is TRBJ2-1; D gene uncertain. The CDR3 consists of 12 residues. V was pared by 3 bases and J by 8 bases, with 11 bases between. Germline lookup yields CDR1 SQVTM and CDR2 ANQGSEA. The CDR3 sequence is CSVDTRGDEQFF. CDR3 sequence (DNA): TGCAGCGTTGATACCAGAGGTGATGAGCAGTTCTTC.

The chain is built from TRBV19 and TRBJ2-3, with 9 bases identical to TRBD1. V lost 5 bases to trimming and J lost 5 bases; unmatched junction nucleotides: 8. This CDR3 spans 15 amino acids. CDR1 and CDR2 from the germline V gene are LNHDA and SQIVND (reference sequence). The CDR3, as DNA: TGTGCCAGTAGTCGAGGACAGGGGAGGGAAGATACGCAGTATTTT. It codes for CASSRGQGREDTQYF. Based on the CDR3 plus reference TRBV19 and TRBJ2-3, the full variable domain is DGGITQSPKYLFRKEGQNVTLSCEQNLNHDAMYWYRQDPGQGLRLIYYSQIVNDFQKGDIAEGYSVSREKKESFPLTVTSAQKNPTAFYLCASSRGQGREDTQYFGPGTRLTVL.

V usage is TRBV2 and J usage is TRBJ2-4; D possibly corresponds to TRBD1 (6 bases). This CDR3 is 15 amino acids long. V was shortened by 6 bases and J by 1 base, with 13 bases between the two germline ends. Germline V gives CDR1 SNHLY, CDR2 FYNNEI. The chain's CDR3 is CASSATGTAKNIQYF. DNA for the CDR3: TGTGCCAGCAGCGCTACAGGGACGGCCAAAAACATTCAGTACTTC.

V is TRBV2 and J is TRBJ2-5; 8 nucleotides agree with TRBD2. The germline V gene has CDR1 SNHLY and CDR2 FYNNEI. V shed 11 bases and J 5 bases; nucleotides not matched to a gene: 16. This CDR3 region has 15 residues. CDR3 amino acids: CASGGRAGIGETQYF. The DNA for the CDR3 is TGTGCCTCGGGAGGGAGGGCAGGGATCGGGGAGACCCAGTACTTC.

This rearrangement joins TRBV19 to TRBJ1-2; 8 bases match TRBD1. The CDR3 sequence is 14 residues long. The V gene's germline CDR1 is LNHDA and CDR2 SQIVND (reference sequence). V lost 5 bases, J lost 4 bases, and 6 bases stayed unmatched. The CDR3 DNA reads as TGTGCCAGTAGTTCAGGACAGGGTCCCTATGGCTACACCTTC. It yields the protein CASSSGQGPYGYTF.

The gene calls are TRBV29-1 and TRBJ2-1; 8 positions match TRBD1. V gave up 3 bases and J gave up 7 bases; unmatched junction bases: 5. The germline V gene encodes CDR1 SQVTM and CDR2 ANQGSEA. The CDR3 spans 13 residues. This CDR3 is CSVEDRVENEQFF. CDR3 DNA: TGCAGCGTTGAGGACAGGGTTGAGAATGAGCAGTTCTTC.

The chain combines TRBV2 with TRBJ1-1; D call uncertain. Per the germline V gene, CDR1 is SNHLY and CDR2 is FYNNEI. Trimming pared 11 bases from V and 1 base from J, leaving 17 bases between. This CDR3 has 14 residues. The CDR3 coding sequence is TGTGCCTACGGCCCCCCTACAGCGAACACTGAAGCTTTCTTT. Its protein is CAYGPPTANTEAFF.

CDR3 DNA: TGTGCCAGCAGCTTAGGGCGGGTGATCCAAGAGACCCAGTACTTC. Translation: CASSLGRVIQETQYF. The chain links TRBV7-9 to TRBJ2-5, with a possible D match to TRBD2 (5 bases). CDR3 length: 15 residues. Trimming shortened V by 1 base and J by 1 base, and 10 bases separated the two germline ends. Germline assignment: CDR1 SEHNR and CDR2 FQNEAQ (reference sequence).

The J gene is TRBJ2-1, the V gene TRBV5-4; TRBD2 aligns across 10 bases. The V gene end was trimmed by 4 bases and the J gene end by 2 bases; junction bases not matched to a gene: 15. The CDR3 is made up of 19 amino acids. In germline, CDR1 is SGHNT, CDR2 YYREEE (reference sequence). The CDR3 coding sequence is TGTGCCAGCAGCCCAAGAGGGGCTAGCGGGAGTAAGCCCTACAATGAGCAGTTCTTC. The encoded protein is CASSPRGASGSKPYNEQFF.

The chain carries TRBV10-1 and TRBJ2-5; D remains ambiguous. The CDR3 spans 13 residues. Germline V gives CDR1 WNHNN, CDR2 SYGVQD (reference sequence). V dropped 2 bases and J dropped 5 bases, with 9 bases sitting between them. As DNA, the CDR3 is TGCGCCAGCAGTGAGGGCGGTGCGGAGACCCAGTACTTC. Its protein is CASSEGGAETQYF.

The CDR3 sequence is CASSPLTGFFVMNTEAFF. The DNA for the CDR3 is TGTGCCAGCAGCCCCTTGACAGGATTCTTTGTTATGAACACTGAAGCTTTCTTT. This rearrangement joins TRBV6-2 or TRBV6-3 to TRBJ1-1; TRBD1 is a possible D gene (6 bases). The germline V and J ends were trimmed by 6 bases and 0 bases, with 23 bases remaining between them. The CDR3 length is 18 residues. Germline V gene data show CDR1 as MNHEY and CDR2 as SVGEGT.